Listed below are T cell receptor beta chains from one sample, sequenced in a study of blood T cell repertoires in COVID-19. Generated by immunoSEQ multiplex PCR, the TCRdb table keeps only in-frame clones and is missing some. The sample yields roughly 80,000 clones, roughly four fifths seen once. The specimen was peripheral blood. Receptor source: a human donor in a cohort sampled during active COVID-19. Each CDR3 is given with its conserved first and last residue. Fields, in order: J gene, D gene, clone size, V gene, CDR3 DNA, CDR3 protein. D genes are given only for firm matches. Some rows mark clone size as missing; the rest say once, few, many or name a class of expanded clone.

j_call: TRBJ1-2
d_call: -
clone_size: -
v_call: TRBV2
cdr3_nt: TGTGCCAGCAGTGAAGGTCGGGGGGCGGGCTATGGCTACACCTTC
cdr3_aa: CASSEGRGAGYGYTF

j_call: TRBJ1-3
d_call: -
clone_size: once
v_call: TRBV9
cdr3_nt: TGTGCCAGCAGCGCCACAGGGTACTCTGGAAACACCATATATTTT
cdr3_aa: CASSATGYSGNTIYF

j_call: TRBJ2-7
d_call: TRBD1
clone_size: -
v_call: TRBV5-1
cdr3_nt: TGCGCCAGCGCCACCAGTGGGGACAGCTACGAGCAGTACTTC
cdr3_aa: CASATSGDSYEQYF

j_call: TRBJ1-4
d_call: TRBD1
clone_size: -
v_call: TRBV28
cdr3_nt: TGTGCCAGCAGTCCGCTCTTCGGGACAGGGTCTAATGAAAAACTGTTTTTT
cdr3_aa: CASSPLFGTGSNEKLFF

j_call: TRBJ2-2
d_call: TRBD2
clone_size: once
v_call: TRBV9
cdr3_nt: TGTGCCAGCAGCGTAACCCGGACTAGCGGGGGGTCCGGGGAGCTGTTTTTT
cdr3_aa: CASSVTRTSGGSGELFF

j_call: TRBJ2-1
d_call: -
clone_size: -
v_call: TRBV21-1
cdr3_nt: TGTGCCAGCGGTGTAGAATCGGCGGGGGGCCGGGGAAATGAGCAGTTCTTC
cdr3_aa: CASGVESAGGRGNEQFF

j_call: TRBJ2-2
d_call: -
clone_size: -
v_call: TRBV6-5
cdr3_nt: TGTGCCAGCAGTTACTTCCGGGGGGAGCTGTTTTTT
cdr3_aa: CASSYFRGELFF

j_call: TRBJ1-2
d_call: -
clone_size: -
v_call: TRBV3-1/TRBV3-2
cdr3_nt: TGTGCCAGCAGCCAGGCTGGCGGCTACACCTTC
cdr3_aa: CASSQAGGYTF

j_call: TRBJ1-2
d_call: -
clone_size: -
v_call: TRBV11-1
cdr3_nt: TGTGCCAGCAGGAACAGCCCTAACTATGGCTACACCTTC
cdr3_aa: CASRNSPNYGYTF

j_call: TRBJ1-1
d_call: -
clone_size: -
v_call: TRBV27
cdr3_nt: TGTGCCAGCAGTACAGGACAGAAAAACACTGAAGCTTTCTTT
cdr3_aa: CASSTGQKNTEAFF

j_call: TRBJ1-3
d_call: -
clone_size: -
v_call: TRBV5-1
cdr3_nt: TGCGCCAGCAGCCCGGACACCTCTGGAAACACCATATATTTT
cdr3_aa: CASSPDTSGNTIYF

j_call: TRBJ2-7
d_call: -
clone_size: large
v_call: TRBV28
cdr3_nt: TGTGCCAGCAGCCCAGGGGTGCTCTACGAGCAGTACTTC
cdr3_aa: CASSPGVLYEQYF

j_call: TRBJ2-3
d_call: TRBD2
clone_size: -
v_call: TRBV19
cdr3_nt: TGTGCCAGTAGTATCATGGGGAGTAGCGGGGGGGGCACAGATACGCAGTATTTT
cdr3_aa: CASSIMGSSGGGTDTQYF

j_call: TRBJ2-3
d_call: -
clone_size: -
v_call: TRBV5-1
cdr3_nt: TGCGCCAGCAGCTTGGCAGGGGCCTTTGGAGATACGCAGTATTTT
cdr3_aa: CASSLAGAFGDTQYF

j_call: TRBJ2-2
d_call: TRBD1
clone_size: -
v_call: TRBV13
cdr3_nt: TGTGCCAGCAGCCCGAGCGACGGACAGGGGGCGACCGGGGAGCTGTTTTTT
cdr3_aa: CASSPSDGQGATGELFF

j_call: TRBJ2-7
d_call: -
clone_size: -
v_call: TRBV23-1
cdr3_nt: TGCGCCAGCAGTCCGGACTGTGACTACGAGCAGTACTTC
cdr3_aa: CASSPDCDYEQYF

j_call: TRBJ1-1
d_call: -
clone_size: few
v_call: TRBV4-2
cdr3_nt: TGTGCCAGCAGCGCCCGACAGGATCTCACTGAAGCTTTCTTT
cdr3_aa: CASSARQDLTEAFF

j_call: TRBJ2-3
d_call: TRBD2
clone_size: -
v_call: TRBV6-1
cdr3_nt: TGTGCCAGCAGTGAAAGCGGGGCTAGCACAGATACGCAGTATTTT
cdr3_aa: CASSESGASTDTQYF

j_call: TRBJ1-5
d_call: -
clone_size: -
v_call: TRBV19
cdr3_nt: TGTGCCAGTACCGGGGGGTTGCAGCCCCAGCATTTT
cdr3_aa: CASTGGLQPQHF

j_call: TRBJ1-4
d_call: -
clone_size: -
v_call: TRBV19
cdr3_nt: TGTGCCAGTAGTAGACAGGATGCAACTAATGAAAAACTGTTTTTT
cdr3_aa: CASSRQDATNEKLFF

j_call: TRBJ1-1
d_call: TRBD1
clone_size: -
v_call: TRBV5-1
cdr3_nt: TGCGCCAGCAGCTCCAATGACAGGGTTCCTGCTTTCTTT
cdr3_aa: CASSSNDRVPAFF

j_call: TRBJ2-1
d_call: -
clone_size: -
v_call: TRBV5-6
cdr3_nt: TGTGCCAGCAGCTTGATTGTCAGGGACTCCTACAATGAGCAGTTCTTC
cdr3_aa: CASSLIVRDSYNEQFF

j_call: TRBJ1-1
d_call: -
clone_size: -
v_call: TRBV12-3/TRBV12-4
cdr3_nt: TGTGCCAGCAGTGCTATGAACACTGAAGCTTTCTTT
cdr3_aa: CASSAMNTEAFF

j_call: TRBJ2-2
d_call: -
clone_size: -
v_call: TRBV15
cdr3_nt: TGTGCCACCCGGGTGGGTACGAACACCGGGGAGCTGTTTTTT
cdr3_aa: CATRVGTNTGELFF

j_call: TRBJ2-7
d_call: -
clone_size: few
v_call: TRBV14
cdr3_nt: TGTGCCAGCAGCCAGGACAGCCCCTACGAGCAGTACTTC
cdr3_aa: CASSQDSPYEQYF

j_call: TRBJ1-5
d_call: TRBD1
clone_size: -
v_call: TRBV2
cdr3_nt: TGTGCCAGCAGTGGACAGGGTAGGGATCAGCCCCAGCATTTT
cdr3_aa: CASSGQGRDQPQHF

j_call: TRBJ1-1
d_call: -
clone_size: once
v_call: TRBV27
cdr3_nt: TGTGCCAGCAGGGGGAGTAACACTGAAGCTTTCTTT
cdr3_aa: CASRGSNTEAFF

j_call: TRBJ1-4
d_call: TRBD1
clone_size: -
v_call: TRBV5-1
cdr3_nt: TGCGCCAGCAGCCGCGACAGGGGGACTAATGAAAAACTGTTTTTT
cdr3_aa: CASSRDRGTNEKLFF

j_call: TRBJ1-1
d_call: -
clone_size: -
v_call: TRBV6-5
cdr3_nt: TGTGCCAGCAGTTCTATGAGCACTGAAGCTTTCTTT
cdr3_aa: CASSSMSTEAFF

j_call: TRBJ2-1
d_call: TRBD1
clone_size: -
v_call: TRBV6-5
cdr3_nt: TGTGCCAGCAGTATCGGGACAGGCACGTACAATGAGCAGTTCTTC
cdr3_aa: CASSIGTGTYNEQFF

j_call: TRBJ2-2
d_call: -
clone_size: few
v_call: TRBV5-4
cdr3_nt: TGTGCCAGCACCACCGGAGGGAACACCGGGGAGCTGTTTTTT
cdr3_aa: CASTTGGNTGELFF

j_call: TRBJ1-3
d_call: -
clone_size: -
v_call: TRBV28
cdr3_nt: TGTGCCAGCAGTTTATCGGCAGGGGCGAGGAAAGACCCCTCTGGAAACACCATATATTTT
cdr3_aa: CASSLSAGARKDPSGNTIYF

j_call: TRBJ1-1
d_call: TRBD1
clone_size: -
v_call: TRBV20-1
cdr3_nt: TGCAGTGCTAGTCAGTCCCAGGGGGGCACTGAAGCTTTCTTT
cdr3_aa: CSASQSQGGTEAFF

j_call: TRBJ1-2
d_call: -
clone_size: -
v_call: TRBV7-3
cdr3_nt: TGTGCCAGCAGCTCCGACGGGTATTCTGGTGGCTACACCTTC
cdr3_aa: CASSSDGYSGGYTF

j_call: TRBJ2-3
d_call: TRBD2
clone_size: -
v_call: TRBV10-3
cdr3_nt: TGTGCCATCAAACCGGGACTAGCGGGAATCTCAGATACGCAGTATTTT
cdr3_aa: CAIKPGLAGISDTQYF

j_call: TRBJ1-1
d_call: TRBD1
clone_size: -
v_call: TRBV5-4
cdr3_nt: TGTGCCAGCAGCCCGGGGACAGGGTTTGGGGCTTTCTTT
cdr3_aa: CASSPGTGFGAFF

j_call: TRBJ1-1
d_call: -
clone_size: -
v_call: TRBV5-4
cdr3_nt: TGTGCCAGCAGCTTGGATTCTGGGCGCACTGAAGCTTTCTTT
cdr3_aa: CASSLDSGRTEAFF

j_call: TRBJ2-1
d_call: -
clone_size: -
v_call: TRBV28
cdr3_nt: TGTGCCAGCAGTCCGTTTGCTAGGCCTAACAATGAGCAGTTCTTC
cdr3_aa: CASSPFARPNNEQFF

j_call: TRBJ2-1
d_call: -
clone_size: -
v_call: TRBV12-3/TRBV12-4
cdr3_nt: TGTGCCAGCAGTTTAGGAGCAGGGCCTGTCTTC
cdr3_aa: CASSLGAGPVF

j_call: TRBJ2-3
d_call: TRBD2
clone_size: few
v_call: TRBV2
cdr3_nt: TGTGCCATAAAAACCGGGACAGGGACTAGCGGGGGGCCCAGCACAGATACGCAGTATTTT
cdr3_aa: CAIKTGTGTSGGPSTDTQYF